This is a list of T cell receptor beta chains from one sample in a study of shared T cell receptors in the human thymus. Assay used: immunoSEQ multiplex PCR; TCRdb lists only in-frame clones, some missing. The top ten clones hold over 0.008% of a sample with 600,000 to 900,000 clones, roughly 88% of them seen once. The data were also submitted as part of a second study, on human thymus T cells.

Sequencing used thymocytes. These TCRs come from a girl in the first two years of life with a congenital heart defect. Each CDR3 is given with its conserved first and last residue.

TRBV6-5	CASSYSGGQGGELFF
TRBV5-1	CASSLAGTVKRALHF
TRBV14	CASSPHARQTPHSYEQYF
TRBV12-5	CASGLKGGKNTEAFF
TRBV5-1	CASSFDNRVLSYNEQFF
TRBV4-3	CASSQLPGMDGYTF
TRBV30	CAWSVPGGDANEQFF
TRBV7-9	CASSLGAGGLSKNIQYF
TRBV7-9	CASSNRTGDAAFF
TRBV4-3	CASSLSGGAGKNEQFF
TRBV6-5	CASSTTGAPGYTF
TRBV4-3	CASSQVGGTEAFF
TRBV4-3	CASSPRTHDKLDGYTF
TRBV10-2	CASSGGELRNTEAFF
TRBV7-9	CASSLAGQGYEQYF
TRBV5-8	CASSLPVEWNSPLHF
TRBV7-8	CASSLVETRPYGYTF
TRBV11-2	CASSSTTGAENTEAFF
TRBV18	CASSYLGASARYGYTF
TRBV7-8	CASSRRGFNTEAFF
TRBV11-3	CASSLDPQAYTGELFF
TRBV12-5	CASGQGSYRYGYTF
TRBV10-3	CAISDGRGEKLFF
TRBV4-3	CASSQGQGSGPEQETQYF
TRBV5-4	CASSLHRGVPYEQYF
TRBV20-1	CSLLQDNEQFF
TRBV9	CASSARDRMNTEAFF
TRBV4-3	CASSQGQANTEAFF
TRBV5-3	CARSLIRGHQGTEAFF
TRBV5-1	CASSFFSAEMNTEAFF
TRBV20-1	CSAAGYYEQFF
TRBV11-2	CASSPGAGIEAFF
TRBV5-8	CASSFERQGRETQYF
TRBV7-2	CASSLQGTYYEKLFF
TRBV28	CASRQLQGFTEAFF
TRBV27	CASSLSYEGLAGVFQYF
TRBV18	CASSPRDTTYNEQFF
TRBV29-1	CSVVRDRGLNEQFF
TRBV7-2	CASSLDGRDGYTF
TRBV9	CASSGTVGGPLHF
TRBV7-2	CASSQLTGRNTEAFF
TRBV28	CASSFSRQGYTQYF
TRBV11-2	CASSSTLPMSPSNEKLFF
TRBV10-3	CAIRGDRALGLNGYTF
TRBV6-5	CASSYREENTGELFF
TRBV5-1	CASSLDLKTGWNTEAFF